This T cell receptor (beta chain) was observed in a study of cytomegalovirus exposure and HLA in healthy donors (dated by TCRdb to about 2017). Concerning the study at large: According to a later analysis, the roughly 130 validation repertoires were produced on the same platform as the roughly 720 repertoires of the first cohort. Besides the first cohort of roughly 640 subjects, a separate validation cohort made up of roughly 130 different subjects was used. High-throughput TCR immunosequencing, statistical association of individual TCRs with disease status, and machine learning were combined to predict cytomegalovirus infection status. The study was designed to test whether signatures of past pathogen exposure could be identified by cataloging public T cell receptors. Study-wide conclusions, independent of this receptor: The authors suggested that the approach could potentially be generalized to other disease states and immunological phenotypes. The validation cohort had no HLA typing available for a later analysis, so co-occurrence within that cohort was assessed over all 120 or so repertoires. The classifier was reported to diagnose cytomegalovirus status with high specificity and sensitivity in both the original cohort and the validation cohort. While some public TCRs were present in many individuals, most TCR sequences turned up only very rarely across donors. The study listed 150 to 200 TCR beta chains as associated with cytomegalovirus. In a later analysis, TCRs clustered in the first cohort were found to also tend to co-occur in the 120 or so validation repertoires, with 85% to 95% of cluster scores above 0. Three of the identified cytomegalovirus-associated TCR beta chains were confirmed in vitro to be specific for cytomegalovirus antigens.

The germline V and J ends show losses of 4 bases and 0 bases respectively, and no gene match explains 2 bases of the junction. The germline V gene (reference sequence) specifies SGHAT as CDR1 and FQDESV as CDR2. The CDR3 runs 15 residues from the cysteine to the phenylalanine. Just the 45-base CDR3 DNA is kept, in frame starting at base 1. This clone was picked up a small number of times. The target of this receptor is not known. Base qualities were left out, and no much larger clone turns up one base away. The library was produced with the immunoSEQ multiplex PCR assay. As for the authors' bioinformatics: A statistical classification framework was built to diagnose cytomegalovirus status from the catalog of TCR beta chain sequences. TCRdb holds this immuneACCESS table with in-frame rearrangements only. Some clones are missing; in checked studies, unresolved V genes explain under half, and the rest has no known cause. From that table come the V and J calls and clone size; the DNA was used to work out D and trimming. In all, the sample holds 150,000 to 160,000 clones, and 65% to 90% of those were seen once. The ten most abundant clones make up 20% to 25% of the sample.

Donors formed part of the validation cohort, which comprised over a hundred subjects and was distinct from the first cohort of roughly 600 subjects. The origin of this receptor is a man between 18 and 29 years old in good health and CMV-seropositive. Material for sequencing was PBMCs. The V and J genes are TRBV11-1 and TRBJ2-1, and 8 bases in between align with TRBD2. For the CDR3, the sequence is CASSSRGGSYNEQFF. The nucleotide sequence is TGTGCCAGCAGCTCACGGGGGGGCTCCTACAATGAGCAGTTCTTC.